This TCR beta chain appears in the sequencing data of a study of identifying expanded T cells in peripheral blood (dated by TCRdb to the late 2010s). Study-level background: Technical replicates were generated by sequencing separate aliquots of the same genomic DNA pool, with four replicates compared pairwise. The full study reports these points: The authors expected that biological variance in healthy repertoires might rise further over much longer intervals, such as months to years. Across all healthy-donor time intervals, the beta-binomial model significantly cut both the number of clones called differentially abundant and the false-positive rate. Between technical replicates the binomial model flagged about 1.1 differentially abundant clones, whereas over roughly 2 weeks the binomial model flagged about 16.4 and over roughly 4 weeks approximately 18. Across all healthy donors, variance in clone template counts between approximately two-week samples was found to increase significantly with total template count.

Sequences SGHVS (CDR1) and FQNEAQ (CDR2) are obtained from the germline V gene. Deletion took 0 bases off V and 5 bases off J, with a span of 9 bases between the germline ends. Spanning cysteine to phenylalanine, the CDR3 consists of 14 amino acids. The kept DNA is CDR3 alone, 42 bases in frame from the first base. Points on this clone: The specificity of this receptor is unknown. Qualities for individual bases were not recorded, and no much larger clone is one base off.

No immune events such as infections were documented for the healthy donors during the collection period. To calibrate time-dependent variance in a beta-binomial model of T-cell clone differential abundance, blood repertoires from healthy donors were used as a training cohort. The training cohort comprised roughly 10 healthy donors, 3 female and 7 male. On average the donors were approximately 42 years old, and their ages spanned roughly 29 to 64 years. Whole blood from each healthy donor was obtained from a commercial supplier and was collected at three time points roughly 13 days apart. For immunosequencing, genomic DNA was extracted from unsorted whole blood. The immunoSEQ Assay, which uses bias-controlled multiplex PCR amplification of genomic DNA, was used to profile TCRbeta CDR3 regions. On the study's bioinformatics: To quantify the absolute abundance of each unique TCRbeta CDR3 region, the sequences were collapsed and filtered. Differential abundance was tested with a binomial (Fisher-equivalent) model and with a beta-binomial model adding time-dependent variance fitted from healthy donors. Clones with fewer than 5 combined templates were removed, and differential abundance was called for clones with a Benjamini-Hochberg FDR below 0.01. Beta-binomial variance was modeled as a function of total template count across the two samples using the form v = (b*log(k)+a)^2. The clones in this table, taken by TCRdb from immuneACCESS, are in-frame only. Not every clone is retained; where verified, under half of the shortfall comes from an unresolved V gene, and the cause of the rest is unknown. Clone size and V and J calls were adopted from that table, with D and trimming inferred from the DNA. The sample table shows under 100,000 clones, and 85% to 90% are seen once. Jointly, the top ten make up roughly 7% of the sample.

This receptor chain uses TRBV7-8 and TRBJ2-3; the D gene is possibly TRBD1, with 6 bases matching. The source is a person aged 18 to 75 in good health. Sequencing was carried out using blood. The CDR3 loop reads CASSLADRRDTQYF. The bases read TGTGCCAGCAGCTTAGCCGACAGGAGAGATACGCAGTATTTT.